The 19 T cell receptor beta chains listed next were all sequenced from one sample in a study of blood T cells in healthy people across ages. A sample-barcoded 5' primer and a J-beta primer mix were used in a second PCR of about 7 to 12 cycles. From the 5' RACE reads, TCRdb called clonotypes with MiXCR, one entry per CDR3 protein. The profile covers hundreds of thousands of distinct CDR3 sequences, with 32% appearing a single time and 15% to 17% taken by the ten largest. The material sequenced was blood. These receptors all come from a woman aged 80 or older in good health.

This clonotype was seen ten or more times. The V call is TRBV7-9, the J call TRBJ2-5; D may be TRBD1 (6 bases). Germline V gene sequence: CDR1 SEHNR, CDR2 FQNEAQ (reference sequence). The CDR3 sequence is 14 residues long. Between the trimmed V and J ends, which lost 6 bases and 2 bases, there was a span of 13 bases. This chain's CDR3 is CASRAGAQQETQYF. The CDR3 nucleotides are TGTGCCAGCAGGGCAGGGGCCCAGCAAGAGACCCAGTACTTC.

This clonotype was counted ten times or more. A much larger clone differs from this one at a single base, so this may be a read error. CDR3 DNA sequence: TGTGCCAGCAGCTTCGGTACGGACCCCAGGGAGCAGTACTTC. Encoded protein: CASSFGTDPREQYF. The J gene is TRBJ2-5, the V gene TRBV7-6; D possibly matches TRBD1 or TRBD2 (5 bases each). The V end was cut by 3 bases, the J end by 11 bases, with 19 bases between. Germline CDR1 SGHVS, CDR2 FNYEAQ. CDR3 length equals 14 residues.

With respect to this clonotype: A much larger clonotype is one base distant, so this may be a read error. This rearrangement joins TRBV9 to TRBJ2-1; TRBD1 is a possible D gene (6 bases). The DNA end is more similar to TRBJ2-7, so the J call may be wrong. The CDR3 has 14 amino acids. Germline CDR1 SGDLS, CDR2 YYNGEE. CDR3 region: CASSVAVTGVEQYF. In DNA form, the CDR3 reads TGTGCCAGCAGCGTAGCAGTGACAGGCGTTGAGCAGTACTTC.

This clonotype was detected only a few times. The chain has TRBV30 and TRBJ1-2, with TRBD1 matching over 10 bases. With V trimmed by 3 bases and J by 0 bases, 10 bases remained unmatched. There are 17 residues in the CDR3. Looked up from germline, CDR1 is GTSNPN and CDR2 is SVGIG (reference sequence). Here the CDR3 reads CAWSFRDRGLANYGYTF. The CDR3 DNA reads as TGTGCCTGGAGCTTCCGGGACAGGGGATTAGCTAACTATGGCTACACCTTC.

The chain couples TRBV9 to TRBJ1-1; 9 bases agree with TRBD1. CDR1 SGDLS and CDR2 YYNGEE come from the germline V gene. J lost 4 bases, V lost 4 bases, and 5 bases had no gene match. CDR3 length equals 14 residues. CDR3 bases: TGTGCCAGCAGCACCGAGACAGGGGGCACTGAAGCTTTCTTT. This sequence encodes CASSTETGGTEAFF.

In its sample, this clonotype was seen a few times. This CDR3 reads CASSLSAAGTQPQHF. The CDR3 bases are TGTGCCAGCAGCCTTTCCGCGGCAGGGACTCAGCCCCAGCATTTT. The chain employs TRBV11-2 and TRBJ1-5; possible D gene TRBD1, 5 bases. This CDR3 is built from 15 residues. Germline lookup yields CDR1 SGHAT and CDR2 FQNNGV. V was pared by 5 bases and J by 6 bases, with 17 bases between.

As concerns this clonotype: One end of the junction fails to match germline, which may point to a read error. V is TRBV4-1 and J is TRBJ2-5; D gene ambiguous. Germline values: CDR1 MGHRA, CDR2 YSYEKL. This CDR3 is 15 amino acids long. The chain's CDR3 is CANSPSLDVYNEQYF. In DNA, the CDR3 is TGCGCCAACAGCCCTTCCCTTGACGTTTACAATGAGCAGTACTTC.

This clonotype was detected many times. The chain links TRBV28 to TRBJ1-2; D gene uncertain. V was cut by 3 bases and J by 4 bases, with 15 bases left in between. The CDR3 spans 15 residues. CDR1 is MDHEN, CDR2 SYDVKM, per germline. The CDR3 coding sequence is TGTGCCAGCAGTTTTGGCACAGCCCGGGGCTATGGCTACACCTTC. This translates into CASSFGTARGYGYTF.

This clonotype has a handful of counts. The chain has TRBV7-9 and TRBJ1-1; perhaps TRBD1 as D (5 bases). Trimming removed 4 bases at V and 5 bases at J, with 17 bases between. The CDR3 extends over 15 amino acids. Germline values: CDR1 SEHNR, CDR2 FQNEAQ (reference sequence). In nucleotides, the CDR3 is TGTGCCAGCAGCTCCTGGGGGGGAGTGGAGACTGAAGCTTTCTTT. Amino acids: CASSSWGGVETEAFF.

Details on this clonotype: A read error may be the cause here, since a much bigger clone is one base away. The V gene is TRBV6-6, the J gene TRBJ2-1, with D unclear. The CDR3 has 13 residues. The V and J ends lost 6 bases and 3 bases respectively, with 9 bases between them. Germline loops: CDR1 MNHNY, CDR2 SVGAGI (reference sequence). Here the CDR3 DNA reads TGTGCCAGCAGGGCGCAGATCTACAATGAGCAGTTCTTC. Encoded protein: CASRAQIYNEQFF.

The chain recombines TRBV5-1 with TRBJ2-4, with D possibly matching TRBD1 (6 bases). The CDR3 is 14 amino acids. The germline V gene encodes CDR1 SGHRS and CDR2 YFSETQ. Trimming shortened V by 0 bases and J by 13 bases, and 17 bases separated the two germline ends. The CDR3 nucleotides read TGCGCCAGCAGCTTGGGGGACATGTCCTACGGGCAGTACTTC. It codes for CASSLGDMSYGQYF.

There are many counts of this clonotype. The CDR3 DNA is TGTGCCAGCAGTGTGGCGGAAACTGAAGCTTTCTTT. It specifies CASSVAETEAFF. The chain carries TRBV6-1 and TRBJ1-1; no clear D. The CDR3 is made up of 12 amino acids. The V gene lost 4 bases and the J gene lost 5 bases, with 8 bases spanning the gap. Germline loops: CDR1 MNHNS, CDR2 SASEGT.

This clonotype was found many times. The V call is TRBV12-3 or TRBV12-4, the J call TRBJ2-2, with TRBD1 matching over 8 bases. The junction had 7 bases not matched to a gene; V was cut back by 8 bases and J by 5 bases. The length of the CDR3 is 14 residues. The CDR3 protein is CASCQGAQTGELFF. CDR3 nucleotides: TGTGCCAGCTGTCAGGGGGCGCAAACCGGGGAGCTGTTTTTT.

This clonotype was counted between two and nine times. The chain combines TRBV10-3 with TRBJ2-2, with D tentatively TRBD2 (6 bases). V was pared by 0 bases and J by 1 base, with 6 bases between. Germline V gives CDR1 ENHRY, CDR2 SYGVKD. The length of the CDR3 is 15 residues. The CDR3 DNA follows: TGTGCCATCAGTGAGTCGACTAGGAACACCGGGGAGCTGTTTTTT. The encoded protein is CAISESTRNTGELFF.

V and J are TRBV11-2 and TRBJ2-5, with TRBD1 as a possible D gene (6 bases). The end of the DNA fits TRBJ2-7 better, so the J call may be wrong. The length of the CDR3 is 13 residues. CDR1 and CDR2 (germline): SGHAT, FQNNGV. The CDR3 is CANSLMTGREQYF. The CDR3 nucleotides read TGTGCCAATAGCTTGATGACAGGTCGCGAGCAGTACTTC.

This clonotype occurred many times. This chain links TRBV7-9 with TRBJ2-5, with a weak D call TRBD2 (5 bases). The CDR3 consists of 15 residues. CDR1 SEHNR and CDR2 FQNEAQ come from the germline V gene (reference sequence). Trimming cost V 6 bases and J 2 bases, with 16 bases left between them. The CDR3 sequence is CASRGNRGSQETQYF. CDR3 in DNA: TGTGCCAGCAGAGGAAACCGGGGTTCGCAAGAGACCCAGTACTTC.

Comment on this clonotype: A read error may produce the germline difference seen at one junction end. This chain uses TRBV4-1 with TRBJ2-1; a possible D gene is TRBD2 (6 bases). The CDR3 covers 17 residues. CDR1 MGHRA and CDR2 YSYEKL come from the germline V gene. CDR3 in DNA: TGCGCCGGCAGCCAAGATGCTGCGGGGCCCACCAGGAATGAGCAGTTCTTC. Protein sequence: CAGSQDAAGPTRNEQFF.

This clonotype has a count of ten or more. J is TRBJ2-3 and V is TRBV29-1; D is undetermined. The CDR3 contains 15 residues. CDR1 and CDR2 (germline): SQVTM, ANQGSEA. V was clipped by 1 base and J by 0 bases, with 11 bases between them. The CDR3 DNA is TGCAGCGTTGAAGGCGGCACACCTAGCACAGATACGCAGTATTTT. Encoded protein: CSVEGGTPSTDTQYF.

This clonotype was recorded at least ten times. The chain couples TRBV6-2 or TRBV6-3 to TRBJ2-3, with 8 bases matching TRBD2. Germline loops: CDR1 MNHEY, CDR2 SVGEGT. Germline trimming cut 6 bases from V and 3 bases from J; bases unmatched to any gene: 8. The CDR3 totals 15 residues. The CDR3 DNA follows: TGTGCCAGCAGGGTAGCGGGGAGAGGAACAGATACGCAGTATTTT. Encoded protein: CASRVAGRGTDTQYF.